The 7 T cell receptor beta chains in this list originate from one sample, sequenced in a study of shared clonotypes between healthy human individuals. Clones were sequenced by immunoSEQ multiplex PCR, and TCRdb holds only the in-frame ones, with some missing. Of hundreds of thousands of clones listed, less than 85% are singletons. Sequencing used memory CD4+ T cells sorted from blood. Described subset: CD45RA-negative fraction. Source of these receptors: a woman younger than 45 in good health.

V and J are TRBV14 and TRBJ1-2; the match to TRBD1 covers 10 bases. Germline assignment: CDR1 SGHDN and CDR2 FVKESK. This CDR3 is built from 14 residues. V dropped 1 base and J dropped 8; count of bases not matched to a gene: 4. The DNA for the CDR3 is TGTGCCAGCAGCCAAGGGGGGGACAGGGGCGGCTACACCTTC. Protein product: CASSQGGDRGGYTF.

This rearrangement joins TRBV2 to TRBJ1-2; 7 positions match TRBD1. The V and J ends lost 8 bases and 4 bases, in that order; junction bases with no gene match: 10. Germline V CDR1 and CDR2: SNHLY, FYNNEI. The CDR3 extends over 14 amino acids. The CDR3 coding sequence is TGTGCCAGCGTCCGGGACAGCCACGGCTATGGCTACACCTTC. Its protein product is CASVRDSHGYGYTF.

This chain's CDR3 is CASSLLTGTPNQETQYF. The CDR3 DNA follows: TGTGCCAGCAGTTTACTGACAGGGACACCGAATCAAGAGACCCAGTACTTC. The rearrangement joins TRBV28 to TRBJ2-5; the match to TRBD1 covers 7 bases. V dropped 2 bases and J dropped 2; count of bases not matched to a gene: 11. Germline V gene data show CDR1 as MDHEN and CDR2 as SYDVKM. There are 17 residues in the CDR3.

About this clone: This specimen includes other DNA sequences encoding the same CDR3. As DNA, the CDR3 is TGCGCCAGCAGCCAGGGACTAGCGGGAGTGGGCGAGCAGTACTTC. It codes for CASSQGLAGVGEQYF. V gene TRBV4-1 combines with J gene TRBJ2-7; 14 bases line up with TRBD2. This CDR3 spans 15 amino acids. Germline V gene data show CDR1 as MGHRA and CDR2 as YSYEKL. V trimming: 3 bases; J trimming: 6 bases; junction bases outside the gene matches: 4.

V usage is TRBV6-5 and J usage is TRBJ1-5, with D uncertain. Trimming took 6 bases from V and 1 from J, leaving 13 bases between them. The CDR3 extends over 15 amino acids. Germline V gives CDR1 MNHEY, CDR2 SVGAGI. This CDR3 is CASSQEGRSNQPQHF. CDR3 nucleotides: TGTGCCAGCAGCCAAGAGGGCAGGAGCAATCAGCCCCAGCATTTT.

The chain carries TRBV6-5 and TRBJ2-1; tentatively, D is TRBD1 (6 bases). V was shortened by 9 bases and J by 11 bases, with 8 bases between the two germline ends. Germline V gene lookup returns CDR1 MNHEY and CDR2 SVGAGI. This CDR3 contains 9 residues. This CDR3 reads CARGHKQFF. DNA for the CDR3: TGTGCCAGGGGACATAAGCAGTTCTTC.

The V call is TRBV25-1, the J call TRBJ1-1; 10 bases are a match to TRBD1. With 8 bases clipped from V and 4 bases from J, the junction kept 10 bases outside the gene matches. The CDR3 runs 15 residues. Germline assignment: CDR1 MGHDK and CDR2 SYGVNS. CDR3: CASRDRGLAGTEAFF. The DNA for the CDR3 is TGTGCCAGCCGGGACAGGGGCTTGGCGGGCACTGAAGCTTTCTTT.